This T cell receptor beta chain was identified during a study of T cell changes during pregnancy in multiple sclerosis. Some clones are missing from TCRdb's copy, which holds only in-frame ones; the method was immunoSEQ multiplex PCR. The table lists 35,000 to 40,000 clones, about 94% of them singletons. The V end was cut by 6 bases, the J end by 1 base, with 6 bases between. CDR3 length: 12 amino acids. Per germline, CDR1 MNHEY and CDR2 SVGAGI. The chain combines TRBV6-5 with TRBJ1-1, with a weak D call TRBD1 (6 bases). The sequencing used CD4+ T cells from peripheral blood mononuclear cells, collected in the second trimester of pregnancy. The receptor comes from a female donor with multiple sclerosis, enrolled in a pregnancy study. The CDR3: CASRQGNTEAFF. Written as DNA, the CDR3 is TGTGCCAGCAGACAGGGGAACACTGAAGCTTTCTTT.